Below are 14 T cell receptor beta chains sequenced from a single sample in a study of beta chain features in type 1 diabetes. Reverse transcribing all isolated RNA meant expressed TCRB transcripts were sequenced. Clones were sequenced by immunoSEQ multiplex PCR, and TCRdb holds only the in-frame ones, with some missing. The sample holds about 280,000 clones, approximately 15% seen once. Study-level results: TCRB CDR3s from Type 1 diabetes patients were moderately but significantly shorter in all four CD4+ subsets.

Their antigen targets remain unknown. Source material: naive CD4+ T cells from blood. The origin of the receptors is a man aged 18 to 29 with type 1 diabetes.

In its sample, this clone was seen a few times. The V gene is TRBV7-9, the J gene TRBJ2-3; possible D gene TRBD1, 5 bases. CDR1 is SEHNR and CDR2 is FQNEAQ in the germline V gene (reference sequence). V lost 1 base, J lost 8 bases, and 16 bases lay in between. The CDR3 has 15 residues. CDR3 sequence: CASSLGPLNRITQYF. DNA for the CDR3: TGTGCCAGCAGCTTAGGGCCTTTAAACAGGATTACGCAGTATTTT.

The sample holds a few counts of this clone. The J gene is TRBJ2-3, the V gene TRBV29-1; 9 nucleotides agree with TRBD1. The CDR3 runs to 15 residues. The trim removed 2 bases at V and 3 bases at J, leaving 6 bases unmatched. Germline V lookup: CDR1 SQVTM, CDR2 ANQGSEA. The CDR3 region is CSVEQTGGRTDTQYF. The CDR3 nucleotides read TGCAGCGTTGAACAGACAGGGGGTCGGACAGATACGCAGTATTTT.

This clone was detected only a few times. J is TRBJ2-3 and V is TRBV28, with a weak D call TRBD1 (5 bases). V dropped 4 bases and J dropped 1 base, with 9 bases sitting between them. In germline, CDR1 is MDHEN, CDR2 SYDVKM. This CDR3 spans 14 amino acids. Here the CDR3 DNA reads TGTGCCAGCAGTTACAACAGGCGCACAGATACGCAGTATTTT. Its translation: CASSYNRRTDTQYF.

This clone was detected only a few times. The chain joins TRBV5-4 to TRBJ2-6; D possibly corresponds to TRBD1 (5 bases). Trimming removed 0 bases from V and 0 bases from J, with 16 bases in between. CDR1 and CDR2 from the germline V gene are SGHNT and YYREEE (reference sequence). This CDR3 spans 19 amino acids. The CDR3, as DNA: TGTGCCAGCAGCTTGGCTCCAGGGTCCCAAAACTCTGGGGCCAACGTCCTGACTTTC. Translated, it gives CASSLAPGSQNSGANVLTF.

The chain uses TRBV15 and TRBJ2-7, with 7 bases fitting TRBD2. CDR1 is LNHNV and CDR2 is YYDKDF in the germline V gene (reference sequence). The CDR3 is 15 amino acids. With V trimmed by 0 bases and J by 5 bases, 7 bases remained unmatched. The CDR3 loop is CATSRDWGGRHEQYF. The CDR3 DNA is TGTGCCACCAGCAGAGATTGGGGAGGGCGCCACGAGCAGTACTTC.

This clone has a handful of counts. CDR3 coding DNA: TGTGCCAGCAGTTACGCGAAGTCTGGAAACACCATATATTTT. Translated, it gives CASSYAKSGNTIYF. This chain joins TRBV6-5 and TRBJ1-3; no firm D call. This CDR3 is 14 amino acids long. V lost 2 bases and J lost 1, with 6 bases in between. Per germline, CDR1 MNHEY and CDR2 SVGAGI.

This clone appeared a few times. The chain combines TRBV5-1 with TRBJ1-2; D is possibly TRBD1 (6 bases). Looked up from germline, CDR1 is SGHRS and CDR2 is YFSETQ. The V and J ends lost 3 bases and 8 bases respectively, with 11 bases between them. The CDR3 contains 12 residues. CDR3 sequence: CASSWGGGGYTF. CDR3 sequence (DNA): TGCGCCAGCAGCTGGGGGGGCGGAGGCTACACCTTC.

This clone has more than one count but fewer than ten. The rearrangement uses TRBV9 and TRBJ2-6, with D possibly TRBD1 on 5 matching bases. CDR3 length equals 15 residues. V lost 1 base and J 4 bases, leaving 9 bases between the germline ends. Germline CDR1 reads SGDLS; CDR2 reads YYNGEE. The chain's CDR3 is CASSVRGAGANVLTF. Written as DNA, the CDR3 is TGTGCCAGCAGCGTAAGGGGCGCCGGGGCCAACGTCCTGACTTTC.

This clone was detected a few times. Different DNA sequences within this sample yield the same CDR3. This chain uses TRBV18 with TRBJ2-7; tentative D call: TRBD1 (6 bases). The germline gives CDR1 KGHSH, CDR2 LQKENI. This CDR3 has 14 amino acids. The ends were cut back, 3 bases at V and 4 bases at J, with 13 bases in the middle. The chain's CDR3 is CASSPPTGPYEQYF. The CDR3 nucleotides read TGTGCCAGCTCACCCCCTACAGGGCCTTACGAGCAGTACTTC.

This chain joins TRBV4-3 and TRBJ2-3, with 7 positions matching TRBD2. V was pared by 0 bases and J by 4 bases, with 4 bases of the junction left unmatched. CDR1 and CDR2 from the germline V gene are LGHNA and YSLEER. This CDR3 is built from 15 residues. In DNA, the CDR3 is TGCGCCAGCAGCCAAGATTGGGAGGGATCAGATACGCAGTATTTT. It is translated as CASSQDWEGSDTQYF.

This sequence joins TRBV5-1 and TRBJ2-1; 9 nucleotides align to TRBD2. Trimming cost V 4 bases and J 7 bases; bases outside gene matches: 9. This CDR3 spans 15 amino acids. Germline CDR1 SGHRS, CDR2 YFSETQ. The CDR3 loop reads CASSTGTSQTNEQFF. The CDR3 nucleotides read TGCGCCAGCAGCACCGGGACTAGCCAAACTAATGAGCAGTTCTTC.

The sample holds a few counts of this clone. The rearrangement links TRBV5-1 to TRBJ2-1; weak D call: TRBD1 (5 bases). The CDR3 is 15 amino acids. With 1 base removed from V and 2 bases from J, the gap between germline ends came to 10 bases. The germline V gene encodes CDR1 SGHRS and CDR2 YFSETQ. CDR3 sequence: CASSLRGGTYNEQFF. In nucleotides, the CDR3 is TGCGCCAGCAGCTTGAGGGGCGGCACCTACAATGAGCAGTTCTTC.

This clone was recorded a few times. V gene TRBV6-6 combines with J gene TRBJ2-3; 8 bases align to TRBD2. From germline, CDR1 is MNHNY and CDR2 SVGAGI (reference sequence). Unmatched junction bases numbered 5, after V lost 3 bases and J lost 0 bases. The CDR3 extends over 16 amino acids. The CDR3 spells CASSYGRGVSTDTQYF. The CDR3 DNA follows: TGTGCCAGCAGTTATGGGCGGGGGGTAAGCACAGATACGCAGTATTTT.

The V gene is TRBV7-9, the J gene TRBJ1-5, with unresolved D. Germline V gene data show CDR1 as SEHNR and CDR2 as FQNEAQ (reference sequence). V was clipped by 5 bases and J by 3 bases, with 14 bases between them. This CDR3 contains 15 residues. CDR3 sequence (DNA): TGTGCCAGCAGCGACACAATTTATGACAATCAGCCCCAGCATTTT. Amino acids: CASSDTIYDNQPQHF.